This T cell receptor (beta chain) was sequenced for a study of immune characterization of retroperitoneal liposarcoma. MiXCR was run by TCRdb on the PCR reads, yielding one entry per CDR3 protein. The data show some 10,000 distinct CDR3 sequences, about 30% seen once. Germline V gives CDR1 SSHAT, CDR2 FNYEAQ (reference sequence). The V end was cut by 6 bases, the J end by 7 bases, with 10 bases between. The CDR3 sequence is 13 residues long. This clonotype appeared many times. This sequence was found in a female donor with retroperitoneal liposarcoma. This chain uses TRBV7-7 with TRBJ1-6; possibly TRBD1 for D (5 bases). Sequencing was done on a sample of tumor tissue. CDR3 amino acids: CASRPPGNSPLHF. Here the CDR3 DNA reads TGTGCCAGCAGGCCACCAGGGAATTCACCCCTCCACTTT.